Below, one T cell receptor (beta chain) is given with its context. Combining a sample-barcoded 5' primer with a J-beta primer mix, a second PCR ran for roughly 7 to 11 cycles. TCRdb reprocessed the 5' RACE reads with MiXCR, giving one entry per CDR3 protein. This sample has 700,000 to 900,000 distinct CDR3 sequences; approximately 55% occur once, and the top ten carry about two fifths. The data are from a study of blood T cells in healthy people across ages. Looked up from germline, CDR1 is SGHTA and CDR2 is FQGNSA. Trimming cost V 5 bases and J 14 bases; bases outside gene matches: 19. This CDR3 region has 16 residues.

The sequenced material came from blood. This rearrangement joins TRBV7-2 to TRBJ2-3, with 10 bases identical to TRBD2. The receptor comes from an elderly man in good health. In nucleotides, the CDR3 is TGTGCCAGCAGCAGGAGGACTAGCGGAAGGCACAGCTACGCGTATTTT. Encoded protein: CASSRRTSGRHSYAYF. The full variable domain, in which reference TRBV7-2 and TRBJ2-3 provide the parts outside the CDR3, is GAGVSQSPSNKVTEKGKDVELRCDPISGHTALYWYRQSLGQGLEFLIYFQGNSAPDKSGLPSDRFSAERTGGSVSTLTIQRTQQEDSAVYLCASSRRTSGRHSYAYFGPGTRLTVL.